This TCR beta chain was sequenced for a study of cytomegalovirus exposure and HLA in healthy donors. The CDR3 extends over 19 amino acids. The V gene end was trimmed by 6 bases and the J gene end by 3 bases; junction bases not matched to a gene: 20. Germline V CDR1 and CDR2: SGHRS, YFSETQ. Measured with immunoSEQ multiplex PCR; TCRdb has only the in-frame clones, and not every one. The sample includes about 110,000 clones, roughly 95% of them seen just once. Regarding this clone: The antigen is undetermined.

Broader study findings: The study found most TCR sequences rare, yet found some public TCRs in many donors. That first-cohort TCR clusters tended to co-occur in the 120 or so validation repertoires was found in a later analysis. The study recorded about 160 TCR beta chains that were cytomegalovirus-associated.

The sequencing sample was made of PBMCs. This clonotype was obtained from a young woman in good health and CMV-seronegative. This sequence joins TRBV5-1 and TRBJ2-1; 8 positions agree with TRBD2. CDR3 DNA sequence: TGCGCCAGCACCCCCCGTGGCCTAGCGGGTCCCAGCCTCTACAATGAGCAGTTCTTC. Protein sequence: CASTPRGLAGPSLYNEQFF.